This T cell receptor beta chain stems from a study of patients and donors after allogeneic stem cell transplantation. The CDR3 totals 19 residues. Trimming took 5 bases from V and 0 from J, leaving 24 bases between them. This clonotype was recorded only once. TCRdb reprocessed the RT-PCR reads via MiXCR and lists one record per CDR3 protein. Among about 150,000 distinct CDR3 sequences listed, approximately 25% were seen once. Sequenced material: blood, either unsorted or a sorted T cell fraction (not recorded which). The genes are TRBV12-3 or TRBV12-4 and TRBJ2-3, with a possible D match to TRBD1 (6 bases). The origin of this receptor is a human donor who was either an allogeneic HSCT recipient or a stem cell or donor lymphocyte infusion donor (not recorded which). It is not recorded whose cells these are; they may come from a transplant donor. Written as DNA, the CDR3 is TGTGCCAGCAGTCTTTTAAACATATGGACAGAGACTAGCACAGATACGCAGTATTTT. Translated, it gives CASSLLNIWTETSTDTQYF.